These 27 T cell receptor beta chains share one sample of origin, sequenced in a study of CD8 T cells in ankylosing spondylitis. Study findings and constraints: Apparently characteristic of ankylosing spondylitis blood was a TCR beta motif (fewer than 10 highly homologous variants).

For these TCRs, the target antigens are not known. TCRdb reprocessed the 5' RACE reads with MiXCR, giving one entry per CDR3 protein. Among some 840,000 distinct CDR3 sequences listed, approximately 10% were seen once. Material for sequencing was blood, either unsorted or a sorted T cell fraction (not recorded which). All receptors come from a male donor with ankylosing spondylitis.

In its sample, this clonotype was seen many times. The gene calls are TRBV29-1 and TRBJ1-1, with D possibly being TRBD1 (6 bases). V dropped 2 bases and J dropped 5 bases, with 15 bases sitting between them. Germline V gene sequence: CDR1 SQVTM, CDR2 ANQGSEA. The length of the CDR3 is 14 residues. Here the CDR3 reads CSVESQGRLTEAFF. For the CDR3, the DNA is TGCAGCGTTGAATCGCAGGGGAGGTTAACTGAAGCTTTCTTT.

The chain is built from TRBV2 and TRBJ2-7; no firm D call. Germline V CDR1 and CDR2: SNHLY, FYNNEI. V lost 4 bases and J lost 3, with 13 bases in between. This CDR3 spans 14 amino acids. As DNA, the CDR3 is TGTGCCAGCAGTGGATGGGATTCCCTCTACGAGCAGTACTTC. Its translation is CASSGWDSLYEQYF.

The chain couples TRBV20-1 to TRBJ2-1; TRBD2 matches at 9 bases. The V gene's germline CDR1 is DFQATT and CDR2 SNEGSKA (reference sequence). The length of the CDR3 is 14 residues. J gave up 6 bases and V 5 bases, and 8 bases lay outside the gene matches. The CDR3 coding sequence is TGCAGTGCTCCCTTAGCGGGAGCGGGCAATGAGCAGTTCTTC. This codes for CSAPLAGAGNEQFF.

V usage is TRBV7-1 and J usage is TRBJ2-2; D may be TRBD2 (5 bases). TRBV7-1 is known as an ORF, though its function is uncertain. Trimming stripped 3 bases from V and 6 bases from J, with 5 bases between. The CDR3 has 12 residues. CDR3 amino acids: CASSSEAGELFF. In DNA form, the CDR3 reads TGTGCCAGCAGCTCGGAGGCCGGGGAGCTGTTTTTT.

This clonotype has just a few counts. The J gene is TRBJ2-2, the V gene TRBV6-1, with TRBD1 identical over 7 bases. Looked up from germline, CDR1 is MNHNS and CDR2 is SASEGT. The CDR3 has 15 amino acids. J was trimmed by 5 bases and V by 6 bases; bases with no gene match: 9. CDR3 sequence: CASSTGETSTGELFF. In nucleotides, the CDR3 is TGTGCCAGCAGCACAGGGGAAACATCGACCGGGGAGCTGTTTTTT.

This clonotype was seen only a few times. V usage is TRBV2 and J usage is TRBJ2-7; D is possibly TRBD2 (5 bases). The CDR3 loop spans 14 amino acids. V gave up 8 bases and J gave up 2 bases, with 16 bases separating them. Germline CDR1 is SNHLY and CDR2 is FYNNEI. The CDR3 DNA follows: TGTGCCAGCGGTCGGGCGGGCTTAACCTACGAGCAGTACTTC. Its translation is CASGRAGLTYEQYF.

This clonotype was counted at least ten times. The CDR3 sequence is CASSYLAGKSGANVLTF. The CDR3 DNA follows: TGTGCCAGCAGTTATCTAGCGGGAAAGTCTGGGGCCAACGTCCTGACTTTC. The V and J genes are TRBV12-3 or TRBV12-4 and TRBJ2-6; 9 bases align to TRBD2. This CDR3 is built from 17 residues. V lost 4 bases and J lost 1; bases outside the gene matches: 5.

In this sample, this clonotype turned up a few times. The chain combines TRBV5-1 with TRBJ2-3; D may be TRBD2 (7 bases). Trimming cost V 4 bases and J 2 bases, with 14 bases left between them. The CDR3 length is 15 residues. Germline CDR1 is SGHRS and CDR2 is YFSETQ. CDR3 protein: CASSPTGGPTDTQYF. The CDR3, as DNA: TGCGCCAGCAGCCCCACCGGGGGGCCCACAGATACGCAGTATTTT.

Of note for this clonotype: The junction departs from germline at one end; a sequencing error may be responsible. The CDR3 DNA reads as TGTGCCAGCAGCTTAGACGGGCCCGAGGGCTTC. Amino acid sequence: CASSLDGPEGF. The rearrangement uses TRBV7-2 and TRBJ2-7; perhaps TRBD2 as D (5 bases). The CDR3 is 11 residues long. The germline CDR1 and CDR2 sequences are SGHTA and FQGNSA.

This clonotype has just a few counts. CDR3: CASSHLSGAYEQYF. CDR3 DNA: TGCGCCAGCAGCCACCTAAGCGGGGCCTACGAGCAGTACTTC. This chain links TRBV4-3 with TRBJ2-7, with 7 positions matching TRBD2. Germline CDR1 reads LGHNA; CDR2 reads YSLEER. The trim removed 3 bases at V and 2 bases at J, leaving 4 bases unmatched. This CDR3 contains 14 residues.

The gene calls are TRBV9 and TRBJ2-5; 8 nucleotides agree with TRBD2. With 4 bases clipped from V and 5 bases from J, the junction kept 16 bases outside the gene matches. CDR1 is SGDLS, CDR2 YYNGEE, per germline. The CDR3 is made up of 17 amino acids. CDR3 DNA: TGTGCCAGCAGCCCCCGAAGCGGGGGCCCACGGGAGGAGACCCAGTACTTC. Translating gives CASSPRSGGPREETQYF.

V gene TRBV20-1 combines with J gene TRBJ1-5, with D possibly being TRBD1 (6 bases). CDR1 and CDR2 (germline): DFQATT, SNEGSKA (reference sequence). CDR3 length: 17 residues. V lost 5 bases and J 2 bases, leaving 22 bases between the germline ends. The CDR3 here is CSAPGRGGNSGNQPQHF. As DNA, the CDR3 is TGCAGTGCTCCGGGGAGGGGGGGGAATAGCGGCAATCAGCCCCAGCATTTT.

The chain uses TRBV5-5 and TRBJ1-2, with D hard to call. Germline V gene lookup returns CDR1 SGHKS and CDR2 YYEKEE (reference sequence). The CDR3 runs to 16 residues. V gave up 5 bases and J gave up 1 base, with 18 bases separating them. In DNA form, the CDR3 reads TGTGCCAGCAGACCCGGACCGTTCCGATTTAACTATGGCTACACCTTC. Protein: CASRPGPFRFNYGYTF.

This clonotype has at least ten counts. The J gene is TRBJ2-7, the V gene TRBV11-2; 7 bases fit TRBD1. The V segment lost 1 base and the J segment 2 bases; nucleotides outside the gene matches: 8. The germline gives CDR1 SGHAT, CDR2 FQNNGV. The CDR3 runs 16 residues. The CDR3 sequence: CASSLGLRQGPYEQYF. The CDR3, as DNA: TGTGCCAGCAGCTTAGGGCTGAGACAGGGCCCCTACGAGCAGTACTTC.

This clonotype was seen a handful of times. The chain carries TRBV5-1 and TRBJ2-7; D perhaps matches TRBD2 (5 bases). Between the trimmed V and J ends, which lost 0 bases and 2 bases, there was a span of 30 bases. The CDR3 is made up of 21 amino acids. In germline, CDR1 is SGHRS, CDR2 YFSETQ. This CDR3 reads CASSLVGPPKYGVIPTYEQYF. In nucleotides, the CDR3 is TGCGCCAGCAGCTTGGTTGGCCCCCCTAAATACGGGGTAATCCCCACCTACGAGCAGTACTTC.

This clonotype appeared a few times. The CDR3 protein is CASSHTDRGPIQPQHF. CDR3 coding DNA: TGTGCCAGCAGCCACACGGACAGGGGACCTATCCAGCCCCAGCATTTT. The rearrangement joins TRBV4-2 to TRBJ1-5; 9 nucleotides align to TRBD1. Trimming removed 3 bases from V and 7 bases from J; junction bases left unmatched: 10. The germline gives CDR1 LGHNA, CDR2 YNFKEQ. This CDR3 spans 16 amino acids.

The rearrangement links TRBV28 to TRBJ1-2, with a possible D match to TRBD1 (6 bases). V lost 10 bases and J 5 bases, leaving 20 bases between the germline ends. CDR1 and CDR2 from the germline V gene are MDHEN and SYDVKM. The CDR3 contains 14 residues. The CDR3 DNA reads as TGTGCCACTTCGAGGGGGGGGCCTGTTTATGGCTACACCTTC. It yields the protein CATSRGGPVYGYTF.

This clonotype has ten or more counts. This rearrangement joins TRBV20-1 to TRBJ1-1; 7 nucleotides match TRBD1. Germline V gene sequence: CDR1 DFQATT, CDR2 SNEGSKA (reference sequence). V was clipped by 6 bases and J by 1 base; unmatched bases: 2. There are 12 residues in the CDR3. The CDR3 region has the DNA TGCAGTGCCAGGACAGGGAACACTGAAGCTTTCTTT. It translates to CSARTGNTEAFF.

This clonotype was counted a few times. The chain employs TRBV20-1 and TRBJ2-2; tentatively, D is TRBD2 (5 bases). This CDR3 contains 14 residues. From germline, CDR1 is DFQATT and CDR2 SNEGSKA (reference sequence). V was shortened by 6 bases and J by 5 bases, with 16 bases between the two germline ends. The CDR3 sequence: CSAELEPRTGELFF. The CDR3 nucleotides read TGCAGTGCGGAACTAGAGCCGCGTACCGGGGAGCTGTTTTTT.

This clonotype was observed a few times. J is TRBJ2-7 and V is TRBV6-5; 7 nucleotides align to TRBD2. CDR1 is MNHEY and CDR2 is SVGAGI in the germline V gene. The trim removed 4 bases at V and 4 bases at J, leaving 13 bases unmatched. The length of the CDR3 is 16 residues. CDR3 sequence: CASSLISGFAFYEQYF. Here the CDR3 DNA reads TGTGCCAGCAGTTTGATTAGCGGGTTCGCCTTTTACGAGCAGTACTTC.

The rearrangement joins TRBV10-3 to TRBJ2-2; 9 bases map to TRBD1. Germline V gene sequence: CDR1 ENHRY, CDR2 SYGVKD. The trim removed 6 bases at V and 4 bases at J, leaving 6 bases unmatched. The CDR3 runs 15 residues. CDR3: CAIRETGGRTGELFF. CDR3 DNA sequence: TGTGCCATCAGAGAGACAGGGGGTCGCACCGGGGAGCTGTTTTTT.

The chain has TRBV6-5 and TRBJ2-5; D is undetermined. CDR1 MNHEY and CDR2 SVGAGI come from the germline V gene. The V end was cut by 2 bases, the J end by 4 bases, with 11 bases between. CDR3 length equals 14 residues. CDR3 DNA: TGTGCCAGCAGTTACACCGGGCCTAGAGAGACCCAGTACTTC. It yields the protein CASSYTGPRETQYF.

A few counts support this clonotype. V usage is TRBV5-6 and J usage is TRBJ1-1; D not resolved. Germline CDR1 SGHDT, CDR2 YYEEEE. V was trimmed by 5 bases and J by 3 bases, leaving 14 bases between them. The CDR3 is 14 amino acids. CDR3 bases: TGTGCCAGCAGTCTGGCCAGGCGGGACACTGAAGCTTTCTTT. Translation: CASSLARRDTEAFF.

The chain uses TRBV7-2 and TRBJ2-1; D is uncertain. V lost 5 bases and J lost 3, with 8 bases in between. The length of the CDR3 is 13 residues. Per germline, CDR1 SGHTA and CDR2 FQGNSA. In DNA, the CDR3 is TGTGCCAGCAGCCTGATAAACTACAATGAGCAGTTCTTC. It encodes CASSLINYNEQFF.

J is TRBJ1-2 and V is TRBV15; 9 bases fit TRBD1. Germline loops: CDR1 LNHNV, CDR2 YYDKDF (reference sequence). The CDR3 runs 15 residues. The ends lost 0 bases at V and 8 bases at J; junction bases unmatched: 7. CDR3 amino acids: CATSRDQGTGNGYTF. The CDR3 nucleotides are TGTGCCACCAGCAGAGATCAGGGGACAGGGAACGGCTACACCTTC.

V gene TRBV7-2 combines with J gene TRBJ1-2; D gene ambiguous. V gave up 6 bases and J gave up 3 bases, with 14 bases separating them. There are 14 residues in the CDR3. Germline loops: CDR1 SGHTA, CDR2 FQGNSA. CDR3 sequence: CASRGGRRYYGYTF. In DNA form, the CDR3 reads TGTGCCAGCAGGGGCGGCAGGCGCTACTATGGCTACACCTTC. Full variable domain (missing parts from reference TRBV7-2 and TRBJ1-2): GAGVSQSPSNKVTEKGKDVELRCDPISGHTALYWYRQSLGQGLEFLIYFQGNSAPDKSGLPSDRFSAERTGGSVSTLTIQRTQQEDSAVYLCASRGGRRYYGYTFGSGTRLTVV.

This clonotype was observed many times. The gene calls are TRBV5-6 and TRBJ1-5; 8 nucleotides align to TRBD1. The trim removed 4 bases at V and 3 bases at J, leaving 6 bases unmatched. Germline V CDR1 and CDR2: SGHDT, YYEEEE. This CDR3 contains 15 residues. The CDR3 sequence: CASSRGQDDNQPQHF. The CDR3 DNA follows: TGTGCCAGCAGCCGGGGACAGGATGACAATCAGCCCCAGCATTTT.